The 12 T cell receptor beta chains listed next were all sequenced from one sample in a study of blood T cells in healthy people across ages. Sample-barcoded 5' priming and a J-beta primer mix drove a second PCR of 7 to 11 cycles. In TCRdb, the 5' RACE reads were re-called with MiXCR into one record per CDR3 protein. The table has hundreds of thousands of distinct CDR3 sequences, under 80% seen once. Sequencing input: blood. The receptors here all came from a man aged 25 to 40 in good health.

The CDR3 nucleotides read TGTGCCAGCAGTTTGGACTTGAACACTGAAGCTTTCTTT. As protein: CASSLDLNTEAFF. The chain links TRBV7-2 to TRBJ1-1; unclear D gene. This CDR3 is 13 amino acids long. Germline V lookup: CDR1 SGHTA, CDR2 FQGNSA. Trimming removed 6 bases from V and 0 bases from J, with 8 bases in between.

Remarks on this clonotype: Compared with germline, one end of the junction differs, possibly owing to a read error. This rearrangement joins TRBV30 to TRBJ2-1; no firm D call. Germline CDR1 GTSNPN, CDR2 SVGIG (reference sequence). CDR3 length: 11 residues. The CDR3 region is CARSLNNEQFF. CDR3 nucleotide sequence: TGTGCCCGGAGTCTCAACAATGAGCAGTTCTTC.

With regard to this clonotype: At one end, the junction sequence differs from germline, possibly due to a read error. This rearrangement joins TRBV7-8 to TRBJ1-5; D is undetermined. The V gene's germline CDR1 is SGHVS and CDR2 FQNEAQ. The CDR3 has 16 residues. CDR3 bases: TGTGCCAGCAGCCCCTTTGGGGATCGTGGCAATCAGCCCCGGCATTTT. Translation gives CASSPFGDRGNQPRHF.

CDR3 region: CASSHGPRDAENEKLFF. In nucleotides, the CDR3 is TGTGCCAGCAGCCATGGACCCCGGGACGCCGAAAATGAAAAACTGTTTTTT. The chain combines TRBV4-2 with TRBJ1-4; D is possibly TRBD1 (5 bases). The length of the CDR3 is 17 residues. V was trimmed by 3 bases and J by 5 bases, leaving 19 bases between them. CDR1 is LGHNA and CDR2 is YNFKEQ in the germline V gene.

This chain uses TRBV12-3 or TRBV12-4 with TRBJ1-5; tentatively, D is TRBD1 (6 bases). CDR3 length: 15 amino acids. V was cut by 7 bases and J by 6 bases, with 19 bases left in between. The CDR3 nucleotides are TGTGCCAGCATTCCATCCGGGGGGGGCACTCAGCCCCAGCATTTT. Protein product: CASIPSGGGTQPQHF.

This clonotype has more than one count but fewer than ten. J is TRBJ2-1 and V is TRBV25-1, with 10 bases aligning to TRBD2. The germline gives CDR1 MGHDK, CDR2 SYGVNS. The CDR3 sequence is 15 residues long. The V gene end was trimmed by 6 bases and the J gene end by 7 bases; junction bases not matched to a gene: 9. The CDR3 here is CASSQSGGAYNEQFF. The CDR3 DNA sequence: TGTGCCAGCAGCCAGAGCGGGGGGGCTTATAATGAGCAGTTCTTC.

The CDR3 loop reads CASSGTAREQYF. CDR3 DNA: TGTGCCAGTAGTGGGACAGCACGCGAGCAGTACTTC. V is TRBV19 and J is TRBJ2-4, with 7 bases lining up with TRBD1. The closer fit of TRBJ2-7 to the DNA end suggests the J call may be wrong. CDR3 length: 12 residues. Germline values: CDR1 LNHDA, CDR2 SQIVND (reference sequence).

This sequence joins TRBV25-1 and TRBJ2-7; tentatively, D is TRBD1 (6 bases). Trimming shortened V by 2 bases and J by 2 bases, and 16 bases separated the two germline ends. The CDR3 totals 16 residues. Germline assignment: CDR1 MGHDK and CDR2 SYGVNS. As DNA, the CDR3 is TGTGCCAGCAGTGAAAGTATGCGACAGGTGACCTACGAGCAGTACTTC. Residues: CASSESMRQVTYEQYF.

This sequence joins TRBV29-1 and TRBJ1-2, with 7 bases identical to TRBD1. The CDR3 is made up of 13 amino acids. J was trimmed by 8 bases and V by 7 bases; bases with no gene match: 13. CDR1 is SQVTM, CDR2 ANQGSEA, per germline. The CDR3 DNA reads TGCAGCGCTCCCGACAGGGAGGGTTACGGCTACACCTTC. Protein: CSAPDREGYGYTF.

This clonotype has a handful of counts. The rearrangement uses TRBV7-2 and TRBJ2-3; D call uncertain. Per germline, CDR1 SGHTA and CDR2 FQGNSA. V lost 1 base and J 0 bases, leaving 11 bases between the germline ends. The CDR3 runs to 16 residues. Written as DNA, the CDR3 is TGTGCCAGCAGCTTAGAGGCCGCGAGGAGCACAGATACGCAGTATTTT. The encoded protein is CASSLEAARSTDTQYF. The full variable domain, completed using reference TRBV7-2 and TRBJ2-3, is GAGVSQSPSNKVTEKGKDVELRCDPISGHTALYWYRQSLGQGLEFLIYFQGNSAPDKSGLPSDRFSAERTGGSVSTLTIQRTQQEDSAVYLCASSLEAARSTDTQYFGPGTRLTVL.

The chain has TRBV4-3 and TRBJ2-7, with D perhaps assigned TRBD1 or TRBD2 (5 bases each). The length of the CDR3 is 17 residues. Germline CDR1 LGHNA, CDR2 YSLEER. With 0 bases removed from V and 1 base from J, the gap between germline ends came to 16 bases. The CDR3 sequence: CASSQDLLAGTSYEQYF. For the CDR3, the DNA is TGCGCCAGCAGCCAAGATCTATTGGCAGGGACGTCCTACGAGCAGTACTTC.

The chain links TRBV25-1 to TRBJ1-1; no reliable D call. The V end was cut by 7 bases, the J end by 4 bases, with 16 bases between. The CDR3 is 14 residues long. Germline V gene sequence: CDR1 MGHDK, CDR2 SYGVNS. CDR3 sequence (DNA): TGTGCCAGCACGGACGGAGTATTAGTCACTGAAGCTTTCTTT. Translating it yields CASTDGVLVTEAFF.